This T cell receptor beta chain was sequenced during a study of blood T cell repertoires in COVID-19. The CDR3 totals 13 residues. Trimming cost V 8 bases and J 4 bases; bases outside gene matches: 5. In the original analysis: Estimation of nucleated cell counts was performed using reference gene primer amplification. Clones were read by immunoSEQ multiplex PCR, and TCRdb kept only the in-frame ones, dropping some. V and J calls and clone size are as listed in that table; D and trimming were resolved from the DNA. The sample holds around 130,000 clones; about 76% are singletons and the top ten take around 20%.

Sequencing was performed on peripheral blood. The chain uses TRBV12-3 or TRBV12-4 and TRBJ1-1; 9 nucleotides match TRBD1. The TCR sequence derives from an elderly man with acute or convalescent COVID-19. The CDR3 nucleotides read TGTGCCAGCGGGACAGGGCGGTTCACTGAAGCTTTCTTT. This gives the protein CASGTGRFTEAFF.